These T cell receptor beta chains were read from a single sample in a study of OX40 agonist ivuxolimab in advanced cancers. TCRdb keeps only in-frame clones here, not all; method: immunoSEQ multiplex PCR. Seen here are about 63,000 clones, 91% observed once, and the top ten hold over 3.5%. The sequencing used CD4+ or CD8+ T cells sorted from blood, collected in a trial of the OX40 agonist ivuxolimab. These receptors all come from an adult with an advanced solid tumor such as melanoma, head and neck, liver or kidney cancer. Both conserved end residues are trimmed from each CDR3. The D gene is left open where the match is weak.

v_gene	j_gene	d_gene	CDR3aa
TRBV19	TRBJ2-3	-	ASSPLASAVADTQY
TRBV10-3	TRBJ2-7	-	AISELNYEQY
TRBV27	TRBJ2-1	-	ASSKPTDPSGYGFLYEQF
TRBV4-1	TRBJ2-7	-	ASSNRDTGTYEQY
TRBV5-4	TRBJ2-1	-	ASSLGGNEQF
TRBV12-5	TRBJ2-3	TRBD2	ASGETSRGTDTQY
TRBV28	TRBJ1-1	-	ASSLTGLNTEAF
TRBV5-1	TRBJ2-1	TRBD2	ASSWGLANPNEQF
TRBV4-2	TRBJ2-3	TRBD2	ASSQAPRLAGVSTDTQY
TRBV28	TRBJ2-7	-	ASSYLMDEQY
TRBV5-1	TRBJ1-1	-	ASTENQLVTEAF
TRBV7-9	TRBJ1-1	TRBD1	ASSWTGMNTEAF
TRBV2	TRBJ1-1	TRBD1	ASRNRQGARFDTEAF
TRBV12-5	TRBJ2-7	TRBD2	ASGLGRWTSGRPYEQY
TRBV23-1	TRBJ1-6	-	ASSQRLAGEGDSPLH
TRBV5-4	TRBJ2-1	TRBD2	ASSPSGGMSNEQF
TRBV30	TRBJ2-1	TRBD2	AWRGPVGRGGYNEQF
TRBV28	TRBJ2-7	-	ASSLDGNYEQY
TRBV5-4	TRBJ2-5	TRBD2	ASSPGLAARETQY
TRBV11-2	TRBJ1-4	TRBD1	ASSTPTQGAQVINEKLF
TRBV5-1	TRBJ1-1	-	ASSLGGALEAF
TRBV7-9	TRBJ1-2	-	ASSLSQGANYGYT
TRBV28	TRBJ2-7	-	ASSPSYYEQY
TRBV19	TRBJ2-6	TRBD1	ASSIPWEGQGRTGANVLT
TRBV4-2	TRBJ2-3	-	ASTQYLGTDTQY
TRBV5-1	TRBJ2-3	TRBD2	ASSLYPSGGDARADTQY
TRBV7-9	TRBJ1-1	TRBD1	ASSLVPQGAMTEAF
TRBV5-6	TRBJ2-2	-	ASIPRGRNINTGELF
TRBV6-1	TRBJ2-7	-	ASNEGAGEQY
TRBV7-6	TRBJ2-1	TRBD2	ASSPLAGGREQF
TRBV7-9	TRBJ2-7	TRBD1	ASSSLQGARPYEQY
TRBV6-5	TRBJ1-5	-	ASSYAGHGQPQH
TRBV5-1	TRBJ1-1	TRBD1	ASSRGLEAF
TRBV19	TRBJ2-7	-	ASNPGTGDYEQY
TRBV27	TRBJ2-1	-	ASSEGNEQF
TRBV29-1	TRBJ2-2	-	SVEVGGGAGGELF
TRBV7-6	TRBJ1-1	TRBD1	ASSLLQGAMNTEAF
TRBV4-3	TRBJ1-1	-	ASSHGGSRTEAF
TRBV30	TRBJ1-3	-	AWKGSGNTIY
TRBV4-1	TRBJ2-7	TRBD2	ASSQVMGTSVTYEQY
TRBV7-6	TRBJ2-3	-	ASSPEGWADTQY
TRBV9	TRBJ1-2	-	ASSVGWTVNYGYT
TRBV19	TRBJ2-5	TRBD2	ASNAGLAGETQY
TRBV2	TRBJ1-4	-	ASSESGGTNEKLF
TRBV9	TRBJ1-1	-	ASSVGRLGNTEAF
TRBV5-1	TRBJ1-5	-	ASSLGAVNSNQPQH
TRBV13	TRBJ2-5	-	ASSRTASSPSRAQY